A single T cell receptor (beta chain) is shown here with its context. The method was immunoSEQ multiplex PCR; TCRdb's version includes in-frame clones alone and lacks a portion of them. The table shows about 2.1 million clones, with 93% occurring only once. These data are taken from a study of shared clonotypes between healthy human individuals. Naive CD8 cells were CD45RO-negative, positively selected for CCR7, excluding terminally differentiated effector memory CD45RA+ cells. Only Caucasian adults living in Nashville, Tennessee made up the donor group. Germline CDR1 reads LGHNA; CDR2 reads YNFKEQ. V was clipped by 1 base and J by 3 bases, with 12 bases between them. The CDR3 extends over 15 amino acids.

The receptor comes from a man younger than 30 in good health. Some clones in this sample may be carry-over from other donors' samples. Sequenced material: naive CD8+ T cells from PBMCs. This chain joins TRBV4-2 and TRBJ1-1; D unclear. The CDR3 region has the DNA TGTGCCAGCAGCCAAGGGACGGAGGGTTACACTGAAGCTTTCTTT. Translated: CASSQGTEGYTEAFF.